The source of this T cell receptor (beta chain) is a study of T cell changes during pregnancy in multiple sclerosis. CDR1 ENHRY and CDR2 SYGVKD come from the germline V gene. Trimming left V 4 bases short and J 2 bases short, with 16 bases between. The CDR3 is 16 residues long. Using immunoSEQ multiplex PCR, the repertoire was profiled, and TCRdb retains in-frame clones only, with some absent. The table includes approximately 43,000 clones, 90% to 95% detected once. The material was CD8+ T cells from peripheral blood mononuclear cells, obtained after pregnancy. The source of this sequence is a female donor with multiple sclerosis, enrolled in a pregnancy study. The chain uses TRBV10-3 and TRBJ2-3; possible D gene TRBD2, 6 bases. CDR3 bases: TGTGCCATCAGTGCGGAGGGAGGCTGGATCACAGATACGCAGTATTTT. The encoded protein is CAISAEGGWITDTQYF.